The text below deals with one T cell receptor (beta chain). Per the original methods: The authors estimated nucleated cell counts from reference gene primer amplification. Method: immunoSEQ multiplex PCR; TCRdb's copy keeps in-frame clones and lacks some. The DNA was the basis for D and trimming; V, J and clone size are from that table. The sample records over 120,000 clones, roughly 89% being singletons. With V trimmed by 4 bases and J by 7 bases, 7 bases remained unmatched. The V gene's germline CDR1 is SGHRS and CDR2 YFSETQ. The CDR3 sequence is 13 residues long. The data originate from a study of blood T cell repertoires in COVID-19. Study information: PBMCs, B-cell-depleted T cells, or T cells were the source of the cDNA or gDNA that made up the material.

The sequence derives from a woman between 45 and 60 years old with active or convalescent COVID-19. Sample: peripheral blood. The gene calls are TRBV5-1 and TRBJ2-7, with 8 positions matching TRBD1. The CDR3 spells CASSPRGLGEQYF. As DNA, the CDR3 is TGCGCCAGCAGCCCCAGGGGGCTGGGGGAGCAGTACTTC.